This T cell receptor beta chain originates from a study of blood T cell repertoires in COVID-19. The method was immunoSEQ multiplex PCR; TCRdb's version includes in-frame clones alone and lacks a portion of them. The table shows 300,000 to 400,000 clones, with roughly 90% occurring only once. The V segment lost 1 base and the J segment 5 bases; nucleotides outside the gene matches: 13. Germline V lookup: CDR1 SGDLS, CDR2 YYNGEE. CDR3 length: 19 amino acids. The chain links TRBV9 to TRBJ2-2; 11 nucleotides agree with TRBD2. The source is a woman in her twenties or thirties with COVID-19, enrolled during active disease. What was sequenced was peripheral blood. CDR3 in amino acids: CASSVRRTVAGGSTGELFF. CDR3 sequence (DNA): TGTGCCAGCAGCGTACGGAGGACGGTAGCGGGAGGGTCTACCGGGGAGCTGTTTTTT.